This TCR beta chain emerged from a study of cytomegalovirus exposure and HLA in healthy donors. Study-wide results and limits: Sequences of the TCR beta chain were said to predict the HLA-A and HLA-B alleles of most subjects accurately. Relative to the approximately 700-donor mean, N-insertions were reportedly fewer in an Asian-associated ancestry cluster in a later analysis.

Comment on this clone: Its target is unknown.

The PCR contained 60 Vbeta and 13 Jbeta primers. Repertoires were generated with immunoSEQ multiplex PCR, while TCRdb's copy carries only in-frame clones and drops some. The table lists more than 110,000 clones, approximately 70% of them singletons. The sample consisted of PBMCs. This receptor was identified in a woman in her sixties or seventies in good health and CMV-seropositive.

The CDR3 DNA is TGTGCCAGCCTTACTCGGACAGGGAGCACTGAAGCTTTCTTT. Residues: CASLTRTGSTEAFF. The rearrangement uses TRBV27 and TRBJ1-1; 8 nucleotides line up with TRBD1. The junction had 9 bases not matched to a gene; V was cut back by 8 bases and J by 4 bases. This CDR3 contains 14 residues. The germline V gene encodes CDR1 MNHEY and CDR2 SMNVEV (reference sequence).